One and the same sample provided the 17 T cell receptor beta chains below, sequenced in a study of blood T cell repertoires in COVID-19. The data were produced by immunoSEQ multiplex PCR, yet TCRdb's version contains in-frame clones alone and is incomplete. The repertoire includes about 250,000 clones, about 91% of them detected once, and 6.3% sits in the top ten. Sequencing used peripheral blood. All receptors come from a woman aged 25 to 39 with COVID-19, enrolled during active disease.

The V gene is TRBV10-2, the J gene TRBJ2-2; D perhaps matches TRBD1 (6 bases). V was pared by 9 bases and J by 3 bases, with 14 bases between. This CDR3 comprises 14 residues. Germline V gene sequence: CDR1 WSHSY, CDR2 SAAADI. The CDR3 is CASFEAGDTGELFF. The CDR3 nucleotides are TGCGCCAGTTTCGAGGCAGGGGACACCGGGGAGCTGTTTTTT.

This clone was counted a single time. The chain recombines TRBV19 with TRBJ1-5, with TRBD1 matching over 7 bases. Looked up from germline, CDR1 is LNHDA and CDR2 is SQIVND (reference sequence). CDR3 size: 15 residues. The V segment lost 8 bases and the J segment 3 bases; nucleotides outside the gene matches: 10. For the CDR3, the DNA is TGTGCCAGTGCCATCCGGGACAGCTTCAATCAGCCCCAGCATTTT. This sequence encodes CASAIRDSFNQPQHF.

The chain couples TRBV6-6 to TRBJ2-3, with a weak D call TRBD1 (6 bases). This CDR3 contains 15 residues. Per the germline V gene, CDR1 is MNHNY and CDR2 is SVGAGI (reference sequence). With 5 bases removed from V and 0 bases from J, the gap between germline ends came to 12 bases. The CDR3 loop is CASSRDIPSTDTQYF. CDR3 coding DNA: TGTGCCAGCAGTAGGGACATCCCTAGCACAGATACGCAGTATTTT.

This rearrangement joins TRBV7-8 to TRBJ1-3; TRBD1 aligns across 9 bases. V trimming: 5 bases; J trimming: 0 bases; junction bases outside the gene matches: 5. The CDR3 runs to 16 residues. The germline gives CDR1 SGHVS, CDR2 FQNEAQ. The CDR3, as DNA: TGTGCCAGCAGCCCCCGGGACAGGGACTCTGGAAACACCATATATTTT. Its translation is CASSPRDRDSGNTIYF.

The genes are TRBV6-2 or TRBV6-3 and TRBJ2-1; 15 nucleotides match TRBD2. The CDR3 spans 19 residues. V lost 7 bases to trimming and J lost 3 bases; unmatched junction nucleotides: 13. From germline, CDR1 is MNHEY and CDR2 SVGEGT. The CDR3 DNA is TGTGCCAGCATCCCAATCGGACTAGCGGGGGGGCGACACTACAATGAGCAGTTCTTC. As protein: CASIPIGLAGGRHYNEQFF.

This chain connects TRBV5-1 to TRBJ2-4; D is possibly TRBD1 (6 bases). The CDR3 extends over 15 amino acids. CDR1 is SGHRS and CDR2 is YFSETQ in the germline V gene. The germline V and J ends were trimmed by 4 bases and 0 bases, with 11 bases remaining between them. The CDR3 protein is CASSPRTEAKNIQYF. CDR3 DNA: TGCGCCAGCAGCCCCCGGACAGAAGCCAAAAACATTCAGTACTTC.

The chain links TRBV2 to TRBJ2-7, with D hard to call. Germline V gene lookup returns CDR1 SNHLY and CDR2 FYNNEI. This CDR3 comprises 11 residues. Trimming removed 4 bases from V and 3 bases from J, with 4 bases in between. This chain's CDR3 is CASSGHYEQYF. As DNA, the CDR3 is TGTGCCAGCAGTGGGCACTACGAGCAGTACTTC.

CDR3 protein: CATSLSGANVLTF. CDR3 nucleotide sequence: TGTGCCACCAGCCTCTCTGGGGCCAACGTCCTGACTTTC. The V call is TRBV24-1, the J call TRBJ2-6; D not resolved. CDR1 and CDR2 (germline): KGHDR, SFDVKD. CDR3 length: 13 residues. Trimming shortened V by 7 bases and J by 0 bases, and 3 bases separated the two germline ends.

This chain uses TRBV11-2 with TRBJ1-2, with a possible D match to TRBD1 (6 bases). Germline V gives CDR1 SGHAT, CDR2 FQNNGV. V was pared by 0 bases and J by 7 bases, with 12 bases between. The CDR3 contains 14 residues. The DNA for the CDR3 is TGTGCCAGCAGCTTAGAGGCAGGGGAGAGTGGCTACACCTTC. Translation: CASSLEAGESGYTF.

The DNA of the CDR3 is TGTGCCAGCAGCCAACGGGGGTGGCTAGCAGATACGCAGTATTTT. The encoded protein is CASSQRGWLADTQYF. The chain joins TRBV3-1 (or the pseudogene TRBV3-2) to TRBJ2-3, with D tentatively TRBD2 (6 bases). In germline, CDR1 is LGHDT, CDR2 YNNKEL (reference sequence). The CDR3 has 15 amino acids. Trimming stripped 2 bases from V and 4 bases from J, with 13 bases between.

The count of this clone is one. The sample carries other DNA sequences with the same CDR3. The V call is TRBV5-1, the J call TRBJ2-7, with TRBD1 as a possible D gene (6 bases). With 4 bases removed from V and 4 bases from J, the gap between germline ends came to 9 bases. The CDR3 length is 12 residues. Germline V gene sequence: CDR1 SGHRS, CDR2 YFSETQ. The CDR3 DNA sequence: TGCGCCAGCAGCAGTCAGGGGTACGAGCAGTACTTC. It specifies CASSSQGYEQYF.

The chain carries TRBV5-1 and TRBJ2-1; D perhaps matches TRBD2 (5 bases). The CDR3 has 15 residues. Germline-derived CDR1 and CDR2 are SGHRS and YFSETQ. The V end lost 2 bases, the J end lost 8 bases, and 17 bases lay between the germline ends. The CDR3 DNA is TGCGCCAGCAGCTTCGCGGCTAGCTGGGGAGATGAGCAGTTCTTC. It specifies CASSFAASWGDEQFF. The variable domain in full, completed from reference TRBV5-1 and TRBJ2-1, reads KAGVTQTPRYLIKTRGQQVTLSCSPISGHRSVSWYQQTPGQGLQFLFEYFSETQRNKGNFPGRFSGRQFSNSRSEMNVSTLELGDSALYLCASSFAASWGDEQFFGPGTRLTVL.

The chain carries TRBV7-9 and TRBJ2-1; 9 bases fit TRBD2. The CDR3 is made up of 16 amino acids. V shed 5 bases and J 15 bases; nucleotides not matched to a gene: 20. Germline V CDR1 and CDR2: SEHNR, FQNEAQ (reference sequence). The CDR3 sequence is CASSRWAGAGGPPPFF. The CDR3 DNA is TGTGCCAGCAGCCGCTGGGCAGGGGCGGGAGGGCCACCCCCGTTCTTC.

Here the CDR3 reads CASLGQGTSHEQYV. The CDR3 DNA sequence: TGTGCCAGCCTGGGACAGGGGACCTCCCACGAGCAGTACGTC. The rearrangement uses TRBV2 and TRBJ2-7, with 10 positions matching TRBD1. This CDR3 has 14 amino acids. Germline V CDR1 and CDR2: SNHLY, FYNNEI.

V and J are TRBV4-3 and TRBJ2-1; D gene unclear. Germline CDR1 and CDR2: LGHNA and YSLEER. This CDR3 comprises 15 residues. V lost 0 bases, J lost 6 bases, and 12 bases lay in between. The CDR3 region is CASSQEHWASNEQFF. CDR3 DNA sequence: TGCGCCAGCAGCCAAGAACATTGGGCCTCCAATGAGCAGTTCTTC.

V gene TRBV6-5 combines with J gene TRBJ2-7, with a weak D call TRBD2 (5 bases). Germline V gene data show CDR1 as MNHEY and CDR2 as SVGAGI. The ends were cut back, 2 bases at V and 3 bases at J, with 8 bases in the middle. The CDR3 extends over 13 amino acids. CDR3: CASSYGENYEQYF. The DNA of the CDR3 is TGTGCCAGCAGTTACGGGGAGAACTACGAGCAGTACTTC.

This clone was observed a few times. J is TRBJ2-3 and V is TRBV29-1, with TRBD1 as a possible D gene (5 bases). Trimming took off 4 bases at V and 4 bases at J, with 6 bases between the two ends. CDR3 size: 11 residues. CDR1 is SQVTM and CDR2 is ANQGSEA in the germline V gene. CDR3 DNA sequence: TGCAGCGTTGCAGGGCCAGATACGCAGTATTTT. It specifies CSVAGPDTQYF.